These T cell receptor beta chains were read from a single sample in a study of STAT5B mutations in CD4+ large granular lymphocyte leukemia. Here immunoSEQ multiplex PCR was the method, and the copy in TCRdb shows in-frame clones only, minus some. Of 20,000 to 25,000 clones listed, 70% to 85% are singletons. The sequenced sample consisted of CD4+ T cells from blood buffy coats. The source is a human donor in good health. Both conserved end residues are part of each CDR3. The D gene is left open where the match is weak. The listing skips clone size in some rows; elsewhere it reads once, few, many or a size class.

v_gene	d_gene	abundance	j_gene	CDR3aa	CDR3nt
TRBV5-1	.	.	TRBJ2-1	CASSLVSSVSSYNEQFF	TGCGCCAGCAGCCTCGTGTCTAGCGTTAGCTCCTACAATGAGCAGTTCTTC
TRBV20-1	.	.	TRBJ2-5	CSVERQETQYF	TGCAGTGTCGAAAGACAAGAGACCCAGTACTTC
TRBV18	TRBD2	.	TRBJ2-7	CASSPPASGTYEQYF	TGTGCCAGCTCACCACCGGCTAGCGGGACCTACGAGCAGTACTTC
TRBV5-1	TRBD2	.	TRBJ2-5	CASSLDTSGSGGETQYF	TGCGCCAGCAGCTTGGATACTAGCGGGAGCGGTGGGGAGACCCAGTACTTC
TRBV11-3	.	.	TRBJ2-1	CASSRRGVAYNEQFF	TGTGCCAGCAGCCGACGTGGGGTAGCCTACAATGAGCAGTTCTTC
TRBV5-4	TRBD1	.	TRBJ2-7	CASTPGQGSYEQYF	TGTGCCAGCACCCCGGGACAGGGGTCCTACGAGCAGTACTTC
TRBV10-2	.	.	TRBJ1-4	CASRTATSNEKLFF	TGCGCCAGCAGAACCGCGACCTCTAATGAAAAACTGTTTTTT
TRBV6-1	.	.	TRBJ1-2	CASSPQGKGYGYTF	TGTGCCAGCAGCCCACAGGGTAAGGGCTATGGCTACACCTTC
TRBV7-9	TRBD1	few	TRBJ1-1	CASSWTGNTEAFF	TGTGCCAGCAGCTGGACAGGGAACACTGAAGCTTTCTTT
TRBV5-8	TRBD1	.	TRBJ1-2	CASSLVSGQGGGYTF	TGTGCCAGCAGCTTGGTGTCCGGACAGGGCGGTGGCTACACCTTC
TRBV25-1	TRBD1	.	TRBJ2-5	CASSIQGAPETQYF	TGTGCCAGCAGTATACAGGGGGCGCCTGAGACCCAGTACTTC
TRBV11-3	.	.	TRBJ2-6	CASSLDSASGANVLTF	TGTGCCAGCAGCTTAGACTCGGCGTCTGGGGCCAACGTCCTGACTTTC
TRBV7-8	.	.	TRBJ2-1	CASSLVWQPYNEQFF	TGTGCCAGCAGCTTAGTATGGCAGCCGTACAATGAGCAGTTCTTC
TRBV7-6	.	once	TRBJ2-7	CASSPRTDLYEQYF	TGTGCCAGCAGCCCTCGGACGGACCTCTACGAGCAGTACTTC
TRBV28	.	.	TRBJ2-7	CASSFPDTVGYEQYF	TGTGCCAGCAGTTTCCCCGACACGGTCGGCTACGAGCAGTACTTC
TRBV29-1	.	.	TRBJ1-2	CSVGLLDGYTF	TGCAGCGTTGGGCTCCTTGATGGCTACACCTTC
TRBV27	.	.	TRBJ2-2	CASRKQLNTGELFF	TGTGCCAGCAGGAAACAGTTAAACACCGGGGAGCTGTTTTTT
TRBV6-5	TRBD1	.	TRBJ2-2	CASSYETGVTGELFF	TGTGCCAGCAGTTACGAGACAGGGGTAACCGGGGAGCTGTTTTTT
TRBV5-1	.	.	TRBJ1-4	CASSQNPQGFEKLFF	TGCGCCAGCAGCCAAAACCCACAGGGTTTTGAAAAACTGTTTTTT
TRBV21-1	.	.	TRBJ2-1	CASSKGSGRRRDRVSYNEQFF	TGTGCCAGCAGCAAAGGATCGGGCCGAAGGAGGGACAGGGTCTCGTACAATGAGCAGTTCTTC
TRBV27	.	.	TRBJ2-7	CASSFEVSTGPEQYF	TGTGCCAGCAGTTTTGAAGTGTCGACAGGTCCCGAGCAGTACTTC
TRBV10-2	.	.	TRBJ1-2	CASSEGEAIRNYGYTF	TGCGCCAGCAGTGAGGGGGAGGCCATCCGAAACTATGGCTACACCTTC
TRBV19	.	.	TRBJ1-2	CASTGYDYGYTF	TGTGCCAGTACAGGGTACGACTATGGCTACACCTTC
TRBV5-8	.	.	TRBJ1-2	CASSLEGRLYGYTF	TGTGCCAGCAGCTTGGAGGGACGCTTGTATGGCTACACCTTC
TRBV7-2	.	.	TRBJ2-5	CASSLGRETQYF	TGTGCCAGCAGCTTAGGGCGGGAGACCCAGTACTTC
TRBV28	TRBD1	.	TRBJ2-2	CASRPGGRYTSTGELFF	TGTGCCAGCAGGCCAGGGGGAAGGTATACGAGCACCGGGGAGCTGTTTTTT
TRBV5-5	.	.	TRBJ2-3	CASSLSKDSRTDTQYF	TGTGCCAGCAGCTTGTCAAAGGACAGTCGCACAGATACGCAGTATTTT
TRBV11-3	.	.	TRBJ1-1	CASSLVWGVPTTEAFF	TGTGCCAGCAGCTTAGTATGGGGAGTCCCGACCACTGAAGCTTTCTTT
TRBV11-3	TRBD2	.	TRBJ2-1	CASSTDLASGKVEQFF	TGTGCCAGCAGCACAGATCTCGCTAGCGGGAAAGTTGAGCAGTTCTTC
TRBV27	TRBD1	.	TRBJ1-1	CASSRTGSAEAFF	TGTGCCAGTTCGCGGACAGGGAGCGCTGAAGCTTTCTTT
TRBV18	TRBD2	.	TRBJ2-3	CASSPIIAGGPNTQYF	TGTGCCAGCTCACCGATAATAGCGGGAGGCCCTAATACGCAGTATTTT
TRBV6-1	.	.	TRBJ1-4	CASRKVATNEKLFF	TGTGCCAGCAGGAAAGTTGCAACTAATGAAAAACTGTTTTTT
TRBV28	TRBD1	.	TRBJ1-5	CASSPAGQGGVQPQHF	TGTGCCAGCAGTCCAGCAGGGCAGGGGGGTGTCCAGCCCCAGCATTTT
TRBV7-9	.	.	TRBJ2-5	CASSSAGQKVETQYF	TGTGCCAGCAGCTCGGCGGGACAGAAGGTAGAGACCCAGTACTTC
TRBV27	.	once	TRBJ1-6	CASSRGEYNSPLHF	TGTGCCAGCAGTCGAGGAGAGTATAATTCACCCCTCCACTTT
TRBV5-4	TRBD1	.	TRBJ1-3	CASSKGQGARIGNTIYF	TGTGCCAGCAGCAAGGGACAGGGGGCGCGCATTGGAAACACCATATATTTT
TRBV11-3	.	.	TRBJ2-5	CASSSAEAQYF	TGTGCCAGCAGCTCGGCGGAGGCCCAGTACTTC
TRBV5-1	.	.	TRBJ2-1	CASSSGLDNEQFF	TGCGCCAGCAGCTCAGGATTGGACAATGAGCAGTTCTTC
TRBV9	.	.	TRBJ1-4	CASSVDSRGNEKLFF	TGTGCCAGCAGCGTAGACTCTCGTGGTAATGAAAAACTGTTTTTT
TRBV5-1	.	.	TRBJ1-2	CASSFDNYGYTF	TGCGCCAGCAGCTTTGACAACTATGGCTACACCTTC
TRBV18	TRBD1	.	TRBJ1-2	CASSPRGEGGDGYTF	TGTGCCAGCTCACCAAGGGGGGAAGGGGGCGATGGCTACACCTTC
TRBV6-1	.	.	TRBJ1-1	CASSRKGGLGEAFF	TGTGCCAGCAGTCGTAAGGGGGGGCTGGGTGAAGCTTTCTTT
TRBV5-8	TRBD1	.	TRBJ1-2	CATPVGRTGIPNYGYTF	TGTGCCACCCCGGTAGGAAGGACAGGAATACCTAACTATGGCTACACCTTC
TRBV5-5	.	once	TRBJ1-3	CASSLTGRGSGNTIYF	TGTGCCAGCAGCTTGACCGGCAGGGGATCTGGAAACACCATATATTTT
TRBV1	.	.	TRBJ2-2	CTSSQDSWDSPNTGELFF	TGCACCAGCAGCCAAGATAGCTGGGACAGTCCGAACACCGGGGAGCTGTTTTTT
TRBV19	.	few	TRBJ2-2	CASSLQPLLPTGELFF	TGTGCCAGCTCCTTGCAGCCCTTATTGCCCACCGGGGAGCTGTTTTTT
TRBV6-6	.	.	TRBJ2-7	CASTAGPGTEQYF	TGTGCCAGCACGGCAGGGCCGGGGACCGAGCAGTACTTC
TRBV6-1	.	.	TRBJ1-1	CASRQGLNTEAFF	TGTGCCAGCAGACAGGGATTGAACACTGAAGCTTTCTTT
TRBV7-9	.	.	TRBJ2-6	CASSLGAGPGANVLTF	TGTGCCAGCAGCTTAGGCGCGGGTCCTGGGGCCAACGTCCTGACTTTC
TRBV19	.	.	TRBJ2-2	CASRQTGRGGGELFF	TGTGCCAGTAGGCAGACAGGTCGTGGCGGCGGGGAGCTGTTTTTT
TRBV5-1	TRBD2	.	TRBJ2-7	CASSSGLAGGSEQYF	TGCGCCAGCAGCTCAGGACTAGCGGGAGGTTCCGAGCAGTACTTC
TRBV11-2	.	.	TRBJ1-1	CASSLEGGVGTEAFF	TGTGCCAGCAGCTTAGAGGGTGGGGTGGGCACTGAAGCTTTCTTT